This TCR beta chain was observed in a study of cytomegalovirus exposure and HLA in healthy donors. General observations from the study: Several of the most significant clusters were apparently associated with common viral pathogens in a later analysis. The study assumed roughly uniform donor sequencing depth for presence/absence analyses.

The CDR3 runs to 14 residues. The V gene end was trimmed by 7 bases and the J gene end by 6 bases; junction bases not matched to a gene: 10. Germline assignment: CDR1 MDHEN and CDR2 SYDVKM. With regard to this clone: The target antigen is unknown.

In the PCR, 60 Vbeta and 13 Jbeta primers were used. TCRdb's table, derived via immunoSEQ multiplex PCR, lists solely in-frame clones and lacks some. Among some 25,000 clones listed, nearly 80% were seen once. The sequenced sample was PBMCs. The chain carries TRBV28 and TRBJ2-7; 9 nucleotides line up with TRBD1. The source of this sequence is a male donor in good health and CMV-seronegative. For the CDR3, the DNA is TGTGCCAGCATTCGGGGACAGGGATCATCCGAGCAGTACTTC. This sequence encodes CASIRGQGSSEQYF.